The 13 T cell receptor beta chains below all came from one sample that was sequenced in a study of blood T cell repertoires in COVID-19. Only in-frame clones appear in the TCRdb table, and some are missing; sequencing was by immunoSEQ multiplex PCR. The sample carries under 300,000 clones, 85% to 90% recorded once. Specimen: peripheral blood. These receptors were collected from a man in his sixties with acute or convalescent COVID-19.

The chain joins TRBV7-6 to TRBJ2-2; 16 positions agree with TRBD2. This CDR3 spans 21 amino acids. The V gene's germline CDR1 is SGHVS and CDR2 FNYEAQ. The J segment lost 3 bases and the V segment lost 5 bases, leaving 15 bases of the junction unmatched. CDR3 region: CASSPRLGTSGRGWDTGELFF. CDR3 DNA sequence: TGTGCCAGCAGCCCAAGGCTCGGGACTAGCGGGAGGGGCTGGGACACCGGGGAGCTGTTTTTT. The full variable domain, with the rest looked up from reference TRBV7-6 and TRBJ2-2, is GAGVSQSPRYKVTKRGQDVALRCDPISGHVSLYWYRQALGQGPEFLTYFNYEAQQDKSGLPNDRFSAERPEGSISTLTIQRTEQRDSAMYRCASSPRLGTSGRGWDTGELFFGEGSRLTVL.

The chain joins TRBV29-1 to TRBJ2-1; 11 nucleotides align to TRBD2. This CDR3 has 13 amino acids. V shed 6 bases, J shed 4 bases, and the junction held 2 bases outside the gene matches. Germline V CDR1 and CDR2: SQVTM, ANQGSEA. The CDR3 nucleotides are TGCAGCGTCGGGACTAGCGGATACAATGAGCAGTTCTTC. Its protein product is CSVGTSGYNEQFF.

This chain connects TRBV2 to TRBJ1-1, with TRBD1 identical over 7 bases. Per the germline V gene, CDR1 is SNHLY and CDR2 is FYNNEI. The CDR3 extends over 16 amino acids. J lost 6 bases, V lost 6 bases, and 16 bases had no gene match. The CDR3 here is CASSAGGGQSDSEAFF. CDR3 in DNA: TGTGCCAGCAGCGCCGGGGGGGGACAGTCAGACTCTGAAGCTTTCTTT.

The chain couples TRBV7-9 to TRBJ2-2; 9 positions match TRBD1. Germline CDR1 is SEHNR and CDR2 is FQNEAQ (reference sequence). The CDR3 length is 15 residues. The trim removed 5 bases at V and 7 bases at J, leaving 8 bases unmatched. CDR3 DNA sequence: TGTGCCAGCAGCCCACTGGGACAGGGAGACGGGGAGCTGTTTTTT. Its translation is CASSPLGQGDGELFF.

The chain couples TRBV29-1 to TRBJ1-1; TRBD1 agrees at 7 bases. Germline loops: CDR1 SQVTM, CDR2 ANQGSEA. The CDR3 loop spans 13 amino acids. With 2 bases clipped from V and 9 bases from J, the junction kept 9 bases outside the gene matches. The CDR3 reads CSVERGQEAKAFF. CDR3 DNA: TGCAGCGTTGAAAGGGGGCAGGAAGCCAAAGCTTTCTTT.

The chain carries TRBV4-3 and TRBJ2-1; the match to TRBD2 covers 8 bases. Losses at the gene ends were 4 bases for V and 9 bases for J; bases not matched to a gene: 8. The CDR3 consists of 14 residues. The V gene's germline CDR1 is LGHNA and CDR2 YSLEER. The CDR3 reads CASSRLTSVGEQFF. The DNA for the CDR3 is TGCGCCAGCAGCCGCCTGACTAGCGTCGGTGAGCAGTTCTTC.

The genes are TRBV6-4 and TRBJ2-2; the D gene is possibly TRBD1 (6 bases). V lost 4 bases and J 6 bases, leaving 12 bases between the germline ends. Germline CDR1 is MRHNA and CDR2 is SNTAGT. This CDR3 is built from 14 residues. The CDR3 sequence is CASSAFQGPGELFF. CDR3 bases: TGTGCCAGCAGTGCTTTTCAGGGGCCCGGGGAGCTGTTTTTT.

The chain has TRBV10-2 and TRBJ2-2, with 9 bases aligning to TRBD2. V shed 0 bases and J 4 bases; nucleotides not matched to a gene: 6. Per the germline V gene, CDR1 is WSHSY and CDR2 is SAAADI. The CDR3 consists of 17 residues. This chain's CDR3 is CASSESRLAGTTGELFF. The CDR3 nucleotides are TGCGCCAGCAGTGAGTCGAGGCTAGCGGGGACCACCGGGGAGCTGTTTTTT.

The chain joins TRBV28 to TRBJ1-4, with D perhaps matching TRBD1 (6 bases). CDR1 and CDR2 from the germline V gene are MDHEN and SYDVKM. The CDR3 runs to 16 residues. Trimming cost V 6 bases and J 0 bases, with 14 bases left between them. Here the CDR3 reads CASSIGGGATNEKLFF. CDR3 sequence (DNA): TGTGCCAGCAGCATAGGGGGTGGGGCAACTAATGAAAAACTGTTTTTT.

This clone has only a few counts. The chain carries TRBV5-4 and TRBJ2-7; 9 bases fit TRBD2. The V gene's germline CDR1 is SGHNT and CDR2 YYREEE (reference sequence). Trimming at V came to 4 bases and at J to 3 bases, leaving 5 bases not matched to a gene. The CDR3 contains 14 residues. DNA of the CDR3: TGTGCCAGCAGCCAGGGACTAGCTTTCTACGAGCAGTACTTC. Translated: CASSQGLAFYEQYF.

The CDR3 region has the DNA TGTGCCAACCGACAGGGGAGGGTCGAGGACTACACCTTC. Amino acids: CANRQGRVEDYTF. The chain uses TRBV2 and TRBJ1-2, with 8 bases fitting TRBD1. Per the germline V gene, CDR1 is SNHLY and CDR2 is FYNNEI. The CDR3 sequence is 13 residues long. V lost 10 bases, J lost 10 bases, and 14 bases stayed unmatched.

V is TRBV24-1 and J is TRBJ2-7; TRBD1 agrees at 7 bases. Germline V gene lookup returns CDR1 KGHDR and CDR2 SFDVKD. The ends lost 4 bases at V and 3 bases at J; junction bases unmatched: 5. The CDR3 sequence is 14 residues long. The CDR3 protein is CATSEGGIGYEQYF. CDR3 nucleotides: TGTGCCACCAGTGAAGGGGGCATTGGCTACGAGCAGTACTTC.

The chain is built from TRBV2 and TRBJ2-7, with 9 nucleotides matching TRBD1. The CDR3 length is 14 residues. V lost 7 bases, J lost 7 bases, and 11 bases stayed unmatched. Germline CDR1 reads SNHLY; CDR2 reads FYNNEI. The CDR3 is CASKSLQGAGEQYF. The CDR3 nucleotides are TGTGCCAGCAAATCTCTACAGGGGGCGGGTGAGCAGTACTTC.